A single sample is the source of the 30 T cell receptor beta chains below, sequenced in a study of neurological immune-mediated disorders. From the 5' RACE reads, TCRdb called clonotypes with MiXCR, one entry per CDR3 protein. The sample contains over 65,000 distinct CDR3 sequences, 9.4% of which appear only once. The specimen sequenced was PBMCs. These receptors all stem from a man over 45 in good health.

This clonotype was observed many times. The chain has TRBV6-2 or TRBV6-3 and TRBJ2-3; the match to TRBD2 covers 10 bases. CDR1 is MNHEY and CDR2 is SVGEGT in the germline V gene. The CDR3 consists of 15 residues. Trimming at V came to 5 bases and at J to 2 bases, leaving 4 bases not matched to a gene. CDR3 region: CASSPSGRATDTQYF. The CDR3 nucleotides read TGTGCCAGCAGTCCCAGCGGGAGGGCCACAGATACGCAGTATTTT.

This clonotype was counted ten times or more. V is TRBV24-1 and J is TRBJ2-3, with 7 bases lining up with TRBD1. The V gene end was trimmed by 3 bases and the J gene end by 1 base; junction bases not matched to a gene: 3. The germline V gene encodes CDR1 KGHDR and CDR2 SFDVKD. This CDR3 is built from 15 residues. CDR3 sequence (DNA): TGTGCCACCAGTGATACAGGACAGGGCACAGATACGCAGTATTTT. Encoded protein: CATSDTGQGTDTQYF.

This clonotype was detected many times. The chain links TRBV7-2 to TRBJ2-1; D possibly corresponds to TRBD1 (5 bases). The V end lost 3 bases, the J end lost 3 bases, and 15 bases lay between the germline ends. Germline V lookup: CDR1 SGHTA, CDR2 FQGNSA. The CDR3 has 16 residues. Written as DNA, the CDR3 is TGTGCCAGCAGCTTGCGTTTGAAGCAGGGCTACAATGAGCAGTTCTTC. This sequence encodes CASSLRLKQGYNEQFF.

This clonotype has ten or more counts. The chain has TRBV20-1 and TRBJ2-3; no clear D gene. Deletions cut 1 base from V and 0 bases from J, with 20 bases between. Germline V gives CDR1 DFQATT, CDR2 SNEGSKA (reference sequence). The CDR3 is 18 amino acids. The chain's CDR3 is CSARVPNRASSSTDTQYF. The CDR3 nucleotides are TGCAGTGCTAGAGTCCCTAATAGGGCGTCTTCTAGCACAGATACGCAGTATTTT.

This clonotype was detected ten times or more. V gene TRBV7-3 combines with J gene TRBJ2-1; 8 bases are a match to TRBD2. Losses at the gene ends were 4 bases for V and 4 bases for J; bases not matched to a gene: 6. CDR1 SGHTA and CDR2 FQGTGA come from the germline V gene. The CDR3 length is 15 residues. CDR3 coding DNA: TGTGCCAGCAGCTCCCATAGCGGGGCGTACAATGAGCAGTTCTTC. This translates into CASSSHSGAYNEQFF.

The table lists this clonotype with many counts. CDR3 region: CAISEWTGGTEAFF. CDR3 DNA: TGTGCCATCAGTGAGTGGACAGGGGGCACTGAAGCTTTCTTT. The genes are TRBV10-3 and TRBJ1-1; 10 bases line up with TRBD1. CDR1 ENHRY and CDR2 SYGVKD come from the germline V gene. The CDR3 runs 14 residues. V was pared by 1 base and J by 4 bases, with 0 bases of the junction left unmatched.

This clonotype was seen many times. For the CDR3, the DNA is TGTGCCAGCAGCGCCGACTGGTCCAACAATGAGCAGTTCTTC. It specifies CASSADWSNNEQFF. The chain combines TRBV7-8 with TRBJ2-1; D ambiguous. CDR1 and CDR2 from the germline V gene are SGHVS and FQNEAQ. The V and J ends lost 5 bases and 5 bases respectively, with 13 bases between them. The CDR3 has 14 residues.

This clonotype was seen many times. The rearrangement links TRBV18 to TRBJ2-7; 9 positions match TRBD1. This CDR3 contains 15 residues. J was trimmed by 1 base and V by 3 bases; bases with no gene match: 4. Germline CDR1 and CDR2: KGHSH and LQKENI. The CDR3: CASSPSGQGSYEQYF. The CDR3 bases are TGTGCCAGCTCACCCTCGGGACAGGGTTCCTACGAGCAGTACTTC. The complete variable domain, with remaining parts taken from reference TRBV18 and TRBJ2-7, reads NAGVMQNPRHLVRRRGQEARLRCSPMKGHSHVYWYRQLPEEGLKFMVYLQKENIIDESGMPKERFSAEFPKEGPSILRIQQVVRGDSAAYFCASSPSGQGSYEQYFGPGTRLTVT.

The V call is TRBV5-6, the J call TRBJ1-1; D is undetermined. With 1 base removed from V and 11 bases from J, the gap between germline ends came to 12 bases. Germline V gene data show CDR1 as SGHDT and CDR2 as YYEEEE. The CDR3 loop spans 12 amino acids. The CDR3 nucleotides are TGTGCCAGCAGCTTGTATTCTGGGTCGGCTTTCTTT. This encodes CASSLYSGSAFF.

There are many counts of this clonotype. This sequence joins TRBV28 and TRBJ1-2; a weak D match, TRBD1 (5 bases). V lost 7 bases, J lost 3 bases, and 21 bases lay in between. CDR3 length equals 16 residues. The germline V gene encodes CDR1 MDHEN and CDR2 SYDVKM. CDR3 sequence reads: CASTATGQGVDYGYTF. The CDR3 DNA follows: TGTGCCAGCACCGCCACGGGGCAGGGAGTCGACTATGGCTACACCTTC.

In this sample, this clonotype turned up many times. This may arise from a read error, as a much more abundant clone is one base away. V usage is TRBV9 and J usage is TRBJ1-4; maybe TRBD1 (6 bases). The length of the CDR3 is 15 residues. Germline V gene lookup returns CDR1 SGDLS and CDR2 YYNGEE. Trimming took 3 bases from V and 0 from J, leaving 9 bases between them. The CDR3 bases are TGTGCCAGCAGCGCGGACAGAGCAACTAATGAAAAACTGTTTTTT. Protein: CASSADRATNEKLFF.

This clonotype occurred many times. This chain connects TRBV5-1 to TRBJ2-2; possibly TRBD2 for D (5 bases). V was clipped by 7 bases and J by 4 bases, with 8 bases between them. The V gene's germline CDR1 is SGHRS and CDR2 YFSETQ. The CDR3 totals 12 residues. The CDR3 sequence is CASGSTTGELFF. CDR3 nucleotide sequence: TGCGCCAGCGGGAGTACCACCGGGGAGCTGTTTTTT.

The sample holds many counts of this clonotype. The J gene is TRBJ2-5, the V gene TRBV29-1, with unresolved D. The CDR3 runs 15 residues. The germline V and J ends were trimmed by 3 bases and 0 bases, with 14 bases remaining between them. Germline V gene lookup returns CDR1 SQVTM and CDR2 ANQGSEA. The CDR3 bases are TGCAGCGTTGAGTCATACGGAGACTACCAAGAGACCCAGTACTTC. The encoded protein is CSVESYGDYQETQYF.

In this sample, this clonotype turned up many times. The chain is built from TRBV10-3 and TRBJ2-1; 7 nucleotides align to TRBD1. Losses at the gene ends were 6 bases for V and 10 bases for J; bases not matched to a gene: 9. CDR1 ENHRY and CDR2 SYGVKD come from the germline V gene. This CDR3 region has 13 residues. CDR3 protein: CAISRPGGHEQFF. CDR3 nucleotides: TGTGCCATCAGCCGACCAGGGGGTCACGAGCAGTTCTTC.

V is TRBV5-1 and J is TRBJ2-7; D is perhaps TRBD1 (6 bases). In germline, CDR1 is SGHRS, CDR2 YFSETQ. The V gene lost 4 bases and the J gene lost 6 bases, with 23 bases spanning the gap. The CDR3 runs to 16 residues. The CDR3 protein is CASSHTGTPNFCEQYF. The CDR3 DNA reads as TGCGCCAGCAGCCACACCGGGACACCCAATTTTTGCGAGCAGTACTTC. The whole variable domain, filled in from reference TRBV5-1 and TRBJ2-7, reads KAGVTQTPRYLIKTRGQQVTLSCSPISGHRSVSWYQQTPGQGLQFLFEYFSETQRNKGNFPGRFSGRQFSNSRSEMNVSTLELGDSALYLCASSHTGTPNFCEQYFGPGTRLTVT.

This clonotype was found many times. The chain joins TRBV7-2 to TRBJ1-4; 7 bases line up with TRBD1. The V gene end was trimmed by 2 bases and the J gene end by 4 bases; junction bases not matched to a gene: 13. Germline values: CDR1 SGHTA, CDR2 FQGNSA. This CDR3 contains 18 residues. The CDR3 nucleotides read TGTGCCAGCAGCTTACGACAACCGGGACAGACCCTTAATGAAAAACTGTTTTTT. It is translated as CASSLRQPGQTLNEKLFF. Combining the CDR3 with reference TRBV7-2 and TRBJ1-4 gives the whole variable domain GAGVSQSPSNKVTEKGKDVELRCDPISGHTALYWYRQSLGQGLEFLIYFQGNSAPDKSGLPSDRFSAERTGGSVSTLTIQRTQQEDSAVYLCASSLRQPGQTLNEKLFFGSGTQLSVL.

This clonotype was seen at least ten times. The CDR3 protein is CASSEARDTQYF. The CDR3 bases are TGTGCCAGCAGCGAGGCAAGAGATACGCAGTATTTT. The chain is built from TRBV9 and TRBJ2-3; D not certain. Trimming took 3 bases from V and 5 from J, leaving 7 bases between them. The CDR3 covers 12 residues. Per germline, CDR1 SGDLS and CDR2 YYNGEE.

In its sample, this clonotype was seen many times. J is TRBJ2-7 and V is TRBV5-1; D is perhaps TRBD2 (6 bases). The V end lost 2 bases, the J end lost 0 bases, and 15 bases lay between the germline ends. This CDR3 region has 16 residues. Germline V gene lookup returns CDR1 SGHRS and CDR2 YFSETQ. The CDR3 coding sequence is TGCGCCAGCAGCTTAGGAGTAGCGGAGAACTCCTACGAGCAGTACTTC. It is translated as CASSLGVAENSYEQYF.

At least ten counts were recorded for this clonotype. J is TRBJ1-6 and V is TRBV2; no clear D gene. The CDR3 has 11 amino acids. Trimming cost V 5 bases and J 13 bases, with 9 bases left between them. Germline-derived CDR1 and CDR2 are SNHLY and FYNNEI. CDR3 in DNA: TGTGCCAGCAGTCAGCCCGGCCCCCTCCACTTT. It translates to CASSQPGPLHF.

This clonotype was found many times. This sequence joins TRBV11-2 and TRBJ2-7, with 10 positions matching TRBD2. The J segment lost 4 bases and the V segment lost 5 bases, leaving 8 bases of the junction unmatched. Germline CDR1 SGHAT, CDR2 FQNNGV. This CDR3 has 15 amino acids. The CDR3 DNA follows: TGTGCCAGCAGCCTTGGTTCTAGCGGGGGATACGAGCAGTACTTC. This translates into CASSLGSSGGYEQYF.

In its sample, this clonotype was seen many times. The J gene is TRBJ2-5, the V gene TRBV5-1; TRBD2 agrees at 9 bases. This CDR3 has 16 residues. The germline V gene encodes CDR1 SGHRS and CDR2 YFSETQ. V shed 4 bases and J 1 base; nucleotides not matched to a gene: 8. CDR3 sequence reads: CASSLRLAEIQETQYF. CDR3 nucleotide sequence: TGCGCCAGCAGCCTCAGACTAGCGGAGATCCAAGAGACCCAGTACTTC.

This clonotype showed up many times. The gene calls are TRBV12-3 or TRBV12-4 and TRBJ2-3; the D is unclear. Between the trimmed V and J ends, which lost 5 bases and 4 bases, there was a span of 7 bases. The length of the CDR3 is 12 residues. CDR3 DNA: TGTGCCAGCAGTCCCCCTTCAGATACGCAGTATTTT. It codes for CASSPPSDTQYF.

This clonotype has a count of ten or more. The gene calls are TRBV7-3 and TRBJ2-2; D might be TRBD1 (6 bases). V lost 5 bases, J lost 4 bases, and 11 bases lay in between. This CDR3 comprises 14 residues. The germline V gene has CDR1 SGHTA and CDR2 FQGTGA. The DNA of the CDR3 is TGTGCCAGCAGCCCCGACAGGCCCACCGGGGAGCTGTTTTTT. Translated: CASSPDRPTGELFF.

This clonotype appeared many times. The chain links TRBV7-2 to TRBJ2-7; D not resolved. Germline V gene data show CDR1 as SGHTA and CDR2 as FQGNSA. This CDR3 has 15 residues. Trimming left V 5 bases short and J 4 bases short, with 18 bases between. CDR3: CASSPVWSSLYEQYF. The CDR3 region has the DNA TGTGCCAGCAGCCCTGTTTGGTCTAGTTTGTACGAGCAGTACTTC.

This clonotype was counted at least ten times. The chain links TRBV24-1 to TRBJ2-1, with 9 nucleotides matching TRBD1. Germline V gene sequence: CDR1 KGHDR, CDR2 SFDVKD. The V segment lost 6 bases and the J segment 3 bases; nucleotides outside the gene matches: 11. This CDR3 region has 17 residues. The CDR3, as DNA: TGTGCCACCAGTCCAACCCGGGACAGGGTATTCTACAATGAGCAGTTCTTC. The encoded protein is CATSPTRDRVFYNEQFF.

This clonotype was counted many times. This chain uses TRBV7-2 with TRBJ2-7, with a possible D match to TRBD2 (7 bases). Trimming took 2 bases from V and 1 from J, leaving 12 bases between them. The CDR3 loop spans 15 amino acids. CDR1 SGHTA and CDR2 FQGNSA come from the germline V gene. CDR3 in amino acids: CASSLYAGASYEQYF. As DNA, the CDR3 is TGTGCCAGCAGCTTATATGCGGGGGCGTCCTACGAGCAGTACTTC.

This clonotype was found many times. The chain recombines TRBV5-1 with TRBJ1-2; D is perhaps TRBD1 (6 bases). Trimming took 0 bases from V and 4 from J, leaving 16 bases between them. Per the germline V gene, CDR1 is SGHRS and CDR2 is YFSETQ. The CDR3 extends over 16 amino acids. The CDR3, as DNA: TGCGCCAGCAGCTTGGCCGGGACACCGGACACCTATGGCTACACCTTC. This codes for CASSLAGTPDTYGYTF.

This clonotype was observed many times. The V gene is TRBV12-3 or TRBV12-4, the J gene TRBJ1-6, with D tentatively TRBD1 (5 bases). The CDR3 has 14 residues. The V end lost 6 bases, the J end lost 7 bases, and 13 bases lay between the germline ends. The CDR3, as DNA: TGTGCCAGCAGCACCGGGACGGAAAATTCACCCCTCCACTTT. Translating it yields CASSTGTENSPLHF.

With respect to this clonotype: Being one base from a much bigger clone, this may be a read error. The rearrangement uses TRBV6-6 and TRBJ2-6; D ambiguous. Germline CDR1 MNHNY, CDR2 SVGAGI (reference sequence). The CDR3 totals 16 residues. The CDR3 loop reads CASTTTVISGTNVLTF. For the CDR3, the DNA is TGTGCCAGCACCACGACCGTAATCTCTGGGACCAACGTCCTGACTTTC.

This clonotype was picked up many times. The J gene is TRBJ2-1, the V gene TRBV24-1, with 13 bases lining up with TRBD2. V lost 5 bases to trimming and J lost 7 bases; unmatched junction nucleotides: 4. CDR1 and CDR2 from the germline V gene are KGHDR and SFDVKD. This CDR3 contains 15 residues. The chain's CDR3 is CATSGTSGGANEQFF. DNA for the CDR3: TGTGCCACCAGTGGCACTAGCGGGGGGGCTAATGAGCAGTTCTTC.